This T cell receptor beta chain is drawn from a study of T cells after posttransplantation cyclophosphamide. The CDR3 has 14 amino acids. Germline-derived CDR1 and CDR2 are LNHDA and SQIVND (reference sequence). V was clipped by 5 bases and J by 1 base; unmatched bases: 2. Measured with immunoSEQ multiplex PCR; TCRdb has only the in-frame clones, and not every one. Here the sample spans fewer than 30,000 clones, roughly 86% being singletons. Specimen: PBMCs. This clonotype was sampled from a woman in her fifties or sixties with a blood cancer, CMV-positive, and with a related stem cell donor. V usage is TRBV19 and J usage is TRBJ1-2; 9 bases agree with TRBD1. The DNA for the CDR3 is TGTGCCAGTAGTCTGGGACAGGGTAACTATGGCTACACCTTC. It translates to CASSLGQGNYGYTF.